This is a list of T cell receptor beta chains from one sample in a study of blood T cell repertoires in COVID-19. Data came from immunoSEQ multiplex PCR; TCRdb stores just in-frame clones and leaves some out. The profile shows about 220,000 clones, roughly nine tenths of them singletons. Sequencing used peripheral blood. The receptors stem from a man aged 40-49 years with active or convalescent COVID-19. Both conserved end residues are part of each CDR3. A D gene is named only where the DNA matches it firmly. Only some rows state a clone size, as once, few, many or a class for expanded clones.

v_gene: TRBV27
d_gene: -
abundance: once
j_gene: TRBJ2-3
CDR3nt: TGTGCCAGCAGTTTTGCTAGCGCCACAGATACGCAGTATTTT
CDR3aa: CASSFASATDTQYF

v_gene: TRBV9
d_gene: -
abundance: -
j_gene: TRBJ1-1
CDR3nt: TGTGCCAGCAGCGTAGTGCAGTCAGGTGAAGCTTTCTTT
CDR3aa: CASSVVQSGEAFF

v_gene: TRBV3-1/TRBV3-2
d_gene: -
abundance: -
j_gene: TRBJ2-1
CDR3nt: TGTGCCAGCAGCCAAGATTGGGGGGACTACAATGAGCAGTTCTTC
CDR3aa: CASSQDWGDYNEQFF

v_gene: TRBV2
d_gene: -
abundance: -
j_gene: TRBJ2-1
CDR3nt: TGTGCCAGCAGACCCGAGAGCCTCTCCTACAATGAGCAGTTCTTC
CDR3aa: CASRPESLSYNEQFF

v_gene: TRBV19
d_gene: TRBD2
abundance: -
j_gene: TRBJ2-7
CDR3nt: TGTGCCAGTAGTATTCGCCTTCGGACTAGCGGGAGAAGCAGGTACGAGCAGTACTTC
CDR3aa: CASSIRLRTSGRSRYEQYF

v_gene: TRBV4-1
d_gene: -
abundance: -
j_gene: TRBJ1-1
CDR3nt: TGCGCCAGCAGCCAAACTACCCTGAACACTGAAGCTTTCTTT
CDR3aa: CASSQTTLNTEAFF

v_gene: TRBV28
d_gene: TRBD1
abundance: -
j_gene: TRBJ1-5
CDR3nt: TGTGCCAGCAGTTTTGTGCCAGGGGGCGTTCAGCCCCAGCATTTT
CDR3aa: CASSFVPGGVQPQHF

v_gene: TRBV27
d_gene: -
abundance: -
j_gene: TRBJ2-3
CDR3nt: TGTGCCAGCAGTTTTAATGAGGGCACAGATACGCAGTATTTT
CDR3aa: CASSFNEGTDTQYF

v_gene: TRBV4-1
d_gene: -
abundance: few
j_gene: TRBJ1-3
CDR3nt: TGCGCCAGCAGCCAAAGAGACAGGTCTGGAAACACCATATATTTT
CDR3aa: CASSQRDRSGNTIYF

v_gene: TRBV27
d_gene: -
abundance: -
j_gene: TRBJ1-1
CDR3nt: TGTGCCAGCAGTTTATCCAGGGACACTGAAGCTTTCTTT
CDR3aa: CASSLSRDTEAFF

v_gene: TRBV5-5
d_gene: -
abundance: -
j_gene: TRBJ2-2
CDR3nt: TGTGCCAGCAGAGGGGGGGCACTTTCGAACACCGGGGAGCTGTTTTTT
CDR3aa: CASRGGALSNTGELFF

v_gene: TRBV6-5
d_gene: TRBD1
abundance: -
j_gene: TRBJ1-1
CDR3nt: TGTGCCAGCACCACAGGGGGCACGGTCACTGAAGCTTTCTTT
CDR3aa: CASTTGGTVTEAFF

v_gene: TRBV7-3
d_gene: TRBD2
abundance: -
j_gene: TRBJ2-1
CDR3nt: TGTGCCAGCAGCTCGGCGCCTAGCGGGAATGAGCAGTTCTTC
CDR3aa: CASSSAPSGNEQFF

v_gene: TRBV4-1
d_gene: -
abundance: -
j_gene: TRBJ1-4
CDR3nt: TGCGCCAGCAGCCCCTCCACAGGGAGGGTATACGAAAAACTGTTTTTT
CDR3aa: CASSPSTGRVYEKLFF

v_gene: TRBV11-2
d_gene: -
abundance: -
j_gene: TRBJ1-6
CDR3nt: TGTGCCAGCAGCTTAACCGGGACACAGAATTCACCCCTCCACTTT
CDR3aa: CASSLTGTQNSPLHF

v_gene: TRBV12-5
d_gene: -
abundance: -
j_gene: TRBJ1-1
CDR3nt: TGTGCTAGTAGCGGATCTTCGGGACTGTCGAGCACTGAAGCTTTCTTT
CDR3aa: CASSGSSGLSSTEAFF

v_gene: TRBV27
d_gene: TRBD2
abundance: -
j_gene: TRBJ2-7
CDR3nt: TGTGCCAGCAGTATCCGGACTAGCGGGGGTTACGAGCAGTACTTC
CDR3aa: CASSIRTSGGYEQYF

v_gene: TRBV7-2
d_gene: -
abundance: -
j_gene: TRBJ1-5
CDR3nt: TGTGCCAGCAGCTACGACAGTGGGGGCAATCAGCCCCAGCATTTT
CDR3aa: CASSYDSGGNQPQHF

v_gene: TRBV28
d_gene: -
abundance: -
j_gene: TRBJ2-1
CDR3nt: TGTGCCAGCAGTACTTTCTACAATGAGCAGTTCTTC
CDR3aa: CASSTFYNEQFF

v_gene: TRBV6-5
d_gene: TRBD1
abundance: -
j_gene: TRBJ1-2
CDR3nt: TGTGCCAGCAGTTACGATAGGACAGGGTTCGGCTATGGCTACACCTTC
CDR3aa: CASSYDRTGFGYGYTF

v_gene: TRBV28
d_gene: -
abundance: -
j_gene: TRBJ2-1
CDR3nt: TGTGCCAGCACGATCCAGGGGAGCAATGAGCAGTTCTTC
CDR3aa: CASTIQGSNEQFF

v_gene: TRBV5-1
d_gene: -
abundance: -
j_gene: TRBJ2-7
CDR3nt: TGCGCCAGCAGCTTGACGGGGTCCGAGTACGAGCAGTACTTC
CDR3aa: CASSLTGSEYEQYF